This TCR beta chain was obtained from a study of T-cell memory formation after mild COVID-19. Study findings and constraints: While clones contracting from day 15 to 85 were balanced between CD4 and CD8, later expanders leaned CD4+. The SARS-CoV-2 specificity of second-wave clones reaching peak at day 37 remained unverified.

One entry per CDR3 protein, called by TCRdb with MiXCR from the 5' RACE reads. Of 360,000 or so distinct CDR3 sequences in the sample, around 27% were seen once. Trimming removed 4 bases from V and 0 bases from J, with 7 bases in between. The CDR3 spans 14 residues. A few counts support this clonotype. As yet, its antigen is unknown. The TCR originated in an adult woman who had mild COVID-19 (a few samples of this study predate the infection). Cell type and time point are not known. This chain connects TRBV12-3 or TRBV12-4 to TRBJ1-5; D is unresolved. Sequencing was performed on PBMCs or a T cell subset sorted from them (not recorded which). CDR3 loop: CASSSSYSNQPQHF. The CDR3 nucleotides are TGTGCCAGCAGTTCCTCTTATAGCAATCAGCCCCAGCATTTT.